This passage covers 25 T cell receptor beta chains from one sample sequenced in a study of shared clonotypes between healthy human individuals. The protocol was immunoSEQ multiplex PCR, while the TCRdb copy is restricted to in-frame clones and leaves out a portion. This sample has about 2.3 million clones, with 85% to 95% found just once. The source material was naive CD4+ T cells from PBMCs. Subset denoted: CD45RA+ positively selected. The receptor set was obtained from a young man in good health. Some clones in this sample may be carry-over from other donors' samples.

V is TRBV5-1 and J is TRBJ2-7; D gene uncertain. Trimming left V 5 bases short and J 0 bases short, with 6 bases between. Germline values: CDR1 SGHRS, CDR2 YFSETQ. The CDR3 loop spans 12 amino acids. The CDR3 region is CASSGDSYEQYF. CDR3 DNA: TGCGCCAGCAGTGGGGACTCCTACGAGCAGTACTTC. Drawing the rest from reference TRBV5-1 and TRBJ2-7, the complete variable domain is KAGVTQTPRYLIKTRGQQVTLSCSPISGHRSVSWYQQTPGQGLQFLFEYFSETQRNKGNFPGRFSGRQFSNSRSEMNVSTLELGDSALYLCASSGDSYEQYFGPGTRLTVT.

The rearrangement links TRBV7-3 to TRBJ2-5; no reliable D call. V gave up 1 base and J gave up 1 base, with 13 bases separating them. The germline CDR1 and CDR2 sequences are SGHTA and FQGTGA. This CDR3 is built from 16 residues. In nucleotides, the CDR3 is TGTGCCAGCAGCTTAAGCCCCAATTGGGCCCAAGAGACCCAGTACTTC. Its translation is CASSLSPNWAQETQYF.

Only one count was recorded for this clone. This rearrangement joins TRBV4-1 to TRBJ2-3; D might be TRBD2 (5 bases). V dropped 3 bases and J dropped 0 bases, with 16 bases sitting between them. From germline, CDR1 is MGHRA and CDR2 YSYEKL. The CDR3 extends over 17 amino acids. The DNA for the CDR3 is TGCGCCAGCAGCCAGCTCAGACTAATCGCTAGCACAGATACGCAGTATTTT. Protein sequence: CASSQLRLIASTDTQYF.

The CDR3 bases are TGTGCCAGCTCACCGCCGACAGGGAATCAGCCCCAGCATTTT. Amino acids: CASSPPTGNQPQHF. The V call is TRBV18, the J call TRBJ1-5, with 7 bases that match TRBD1. The CDR3 has 14 amino acids. With 3 bases clipped from V and 4 bases from J, the junction kept 3 bases outside the gene matches. CDR1 is KGHSH, CDR2 LQKENI, per germline.

The chain joins TRBV27 to TRBJ1-1; D call uncertain. Germline assignment: CDR1 MNHEY and CDR2 SMNVEV (reference sequence). V was cut by 6 bases and J by 7 bases, with 12 bases left in between. CDR3 size: 12 residues. The CDR3 protein is CASSYIGREAFF. The CDR3 DNA is TGTGCCAGCAGCTATATAGGGCGTGAAGCTTTCTTT.

The rearrangement links TRBV6-5 to TRBJ2-7; the D is unclear. Germline CDR1 and CDR2: MNHEY and SVGAGI. The CDR3 length is 13 residues. The V end lost 2 bases, the J end lost 6 bases, and 11 bases lay between the germline ends. The CDR3 DNA is TGTGCCAGCAGTTACCCTCTGGAAGGCGAGCAGTACTTC. It encodes CASSYPLEGEQYF.

This chain uses TRBV18 with TRBJ1-4; tentative D call: TRBD1 (6 bases). Trimming shortened V by 0 bases and J by 4 bases, and 12 bases separated the two germline ends. CDR1 KGHSH and CDR2 LQKENI come from the germline V gene. This CDR3 spans 16 amino acids. The CDR3 nucleotides read TGTGCCAGCTCACCACCGGGGGGCCAGAGTAATGAAAAACTGTTTTTT. Translation gives CASSPPGGQSNEKLFF. Full variable domain (missing parts from reference TRBV18 and TRBJ1-4): NAGVMQNPRHLVRRRGQEARLRCSPMKGHSHVYWYRQLPEEGLKFMVYLQKENIIDESGMPKERFSAEFPKEGPSILRIQQVVRGDSAAYFCASSPPGGQSNEKLFFGSGTQLSVL.

The chain links TRBV6-1 to TRBJ1-2; D call uncertain. Germline V gene lookup returns CDR1 MNHNS and CDR2 SASEGT. The CDR3 spans 13 residues. Trimming cost V 2 bases and J 4 bases, with 8 bases left between them. CDR3 protein: CASSEWGSYGYTF. Written as DNA, the CDR3 is TGTGCCAGCAGTGAATGGGGTAGCTATGGCTACACCTTC.

This sequence joins TRBV19 and TRBJ2-3; possibly TRBD1 or TRBD2 for D (5 bases each). From germline, CDR1 is LNHDA and CDR2 SQIVND (reference sequence). The CDR3 has 14 amino acids. With 3 bases removed from V and 8 bases from J, the gap between germline ends came to 15 bases. In DNA, the CDR3 is TGTGCCAGTAGTATCAGTGGGGGTCTCGGTACGCAGTATTTT. It translates to CASSISGGLGTQYF.

The chain employs TRBV7-2 and TRBJ2-2; the D is unclear. CDR3 length: 13 amino acids. CDR1 and CDR2 from the germline V gene are SGHTA and FQGNSA. Trimming removed 6 bases at V and 0 bases at J, with 5 bases between. The CDR3 region has the DNA TGTGCCAGCAGTCCTGCGAACACCGGGGAGCTGTTTTTT. This gives the protein CASSPANTGELFF. The full variable domain, in which reference TRBV7-2 and TRBJ2-2 provide the parts outside the CDR3, is GAGVSQSPSNKVTEKGKDVELRCDPISGHTALYWYRQSLGQGLEFLIYFQGNSAPDKSGLPSDRFSAERTGGSVSTLTIQRTQQEDSAVYLCASSPANTGELFFGEGSRLTVL.

The chain recombines TRBV28 with TRBJ1-4, with a possible D match to TRBD1 (6 bases). V dropped 3 bases and J dropped 4 bases, with 18 bases sitting between them. The germline gives CDR1 MDHEN, CDR2 SYDVKM. The CDR3 has 17 amino acids. The CDR3 nucleotides read TGTGCCAGCAGTTTGTCGGGGGCCGGGTCTCTTAATGAAAAACTGTTTTTT. Translating it yields CASSLSGAGSLNEKLFF. Full variable domain (missing parts from reference TRBV28 and TRBJ1-4): DVKVTQSSRYLVKRTGEKVFLECVQDMDHENMFWYRQDPGLGLRLIYFSYDVKMKEKGDIPEGYSVSREKKERFSLILESASTNQTSMYLCASSLSGAGSLNEKLFFGSGTQLSVL.

V gene TRBV5-1 combines with J gene TRBJ1-1; D ambiguous. The CDR3 spans 13 residues. V dropped 3 bases and J dropped 5 bases, with 11 bases sitting between them. The germline gives CDR1 SGHRS, CDR2 YFSETQ. This CDR3 is CASSWAWGTEAFF. CDR3 DNA: TGCGCCAGCAGCTGGGCCTGGGGAACTGAAGCTTTCTTT.

The rearrangement uses TRBV10-2 and TRBJ2-2, with D unresolved. The CDR3 spans 15 residues. Germline CDR1 reads WSHSY; CDR2 reads SAAADI. Trimming removed 10 bases at V and 2 bases at J, with 17 bases between. Here the CDR3 reads CATSPSAANTGELFF. Written as DNA, the CDR3 is TGCGCCACATCCCCCTCGGCGGCCAACACCGGGGAGCTGTTTTTT.

The V and J genes are TRBV2 and TRBJ1-3; D is undetermined. The CDR3 runs to 12 residues. Germline V CDR1 and CDR2: SNHLY, FYNNEI. Trimming took off 4 bases at V and 4 bases at J, with 5 bases between the two ends. CDR3 region: CASSVVGNTIYF. In DNA, the CDR3 is TGTGCCAGCAGTGTAGTGGGAAACACCATATATTTT.

This chain connects TRBV9 to TRBJ1-1; D unclear. The V gene lost 0 bases and the J gene lost 4 bases, with 10 bases spanning the gap. The CDR3 consists of 14 residues. Germline CDR1 and CDR2: SGDLS and YYNGEE. Here the CDR3 reads CASSVGQVATEAFF. DNA of the CDR3: TGTGCCAGCAGCGTAGGGCAGGTGGCCACTGAAGCTTTCTTT.

The rearrangement joins TRBV11-2 to TRBJ2-5; 7 bases match TRBD2. CDR1 and CDR2 from the germline V gene are SGHAT and FQNNGV. The CDR3 covers 14 residues. V shed 5 bases and J 5 bases; nucleotides not matched to a gene: 8. Here the CDR3 reads CASSREVRGETQYF. CDR3 nucleotide sequence: TGTGCCAGCAGCAGAGAAGTGCGGGGGGAGACCCAGTACTTC.

The rearrangement uses TRBV4-1 and TRBJ2-6; D possibly corresponds to TRBD2 (7 bases). The germline gives CDR1 MGHRA, CDR2 YSYEKL. The CDR3 length is 20 residues. The V and J ends lost 1 base and 0 bases respectively, with 19 bases between them. The CDR3 DNA sequence: TGCGCCAGCAGCCAAGGTTTAAGGGGGGGCCTCAGCTCTGGGGCCAACGTCCTGACTTTC. It encodes CASSQGLRGGLSSGANVLTF.

The J gene is TRBJ2-2, the V gene TRBV5-1; maybe TRBD2 (6 bases). Trimming stripped 3 bases from V and 6 bases from J, with 12 bases between. CDR1 is SGHRS, CDR2 YFSETQ, per germline. The CDR3 covers 14 residues. CDR3 sequence reads: CASSWGVRAGELFF. For the CDR3, the DNA is TGCGCCAGCAGCTGGGGGGTCCGCGCCGGGGAGCTGTTTTTT.

The chain links TRBV2 to TRBJ2-3; the D gene is possibly TRBD2 (6 bases). Trimming shortened V by 7 bases and J by 4 bases, and 9 bases separated the two germline ends. Germline-derived CDR1 and CDR2 are SNHLY and FYNNEI. The CDR3 covers 12 residues. The CDR3, as DNA: TGTGCCAGCAATGGGGAGGCAGATACGCAGTATTTT. Translating gives CASNGEADTQYF.

The chain couples TRBV15 to TRBJ2-3; D not certain. Germline CDR1 LNHNV, CDR2 YYDKDF (reference sequence). V lost 4 bases and J lost 2, with 4 bases in between. This CDR3 has 12 residues. CDR3 sequence reads: CATSTFTDTQYF. The CDR3 DNA reads TGTGCCACCAGCACCTTCACAGATACGCAGTATTTT. Looking up the rest from reference TRBV15 and TRBJ2-3 gives the full variable domain: DAMVIQNPRYQVTQFGKPVTLSCSQTLNHNVMYWYQQKSSQAPKLLFHYYDKDFNNEADTPDNFQSRRPNTSFCFLDIRSPGLGDTAMYLCATSTFTDTQYFGPGTRLTVL.

The chain joins TRBV2 to TRBJ2-7; 7 bases fit TRBD2. Germline trimming cut 4 bases from V and 0 bases from J; bases unmatched to any gene: 12. Germline CDR1 SNHLY, CDR2 FYNNEI. The CDR3 covers 17 residues. CDR3 residues: CASSGRTRAVISYEQYF. CDR3 DNA: TGTGCCAGCAGTGGGAGGACTAGAGCGGTTATCTCCTACGAGCAGTACTTC.

V and J are TRBV7-3 and TRBJ2-7; the D gene is possibly TRBD1 (5 bases). The CDR3 is 13 amino acids. V dropped 5 bases and J dropped 3 bases, with 11 bases sitting between them. Germline V gene data show CDR1 as SGHTA and CDR2 as FQGTGA. CDR3 sequence (DNA): TGTGCCAGCAGCCAATTGCAGGGCTACGAGCAGTACTTC. Amino acid sequence: CASSQLQGYEQYF.

This rearrangement joins TRBV29-1 to TRBJ1-2; D is unclear. V was cut by 5 bases and J by 5 bases, with 15 bases left in between. The germline V gene encodes CDR1 SQVTM and CDR2 ANQGSEA. The CDR3 runs 13 residues. The CDR3 DNA reads as TGCAGCGTTTTAGTGTCTTCGGGGTATGGCTACACCTTC. Its translation: CSVLVSSGYGYTF.

The chain combines TRBV15 with TRBJ2-7, with 7 nucleotides matching TRBD2. Trimming removed 0 bases from V and 4 bases from J; junction bases left unmatched: 6. Germline V lookup: CDR1 LNHNV, CDR2 YYDKDF (reference sequence). This CDR3 is built from 15 residues. CDR3 in amino acids: CATSRDPSGRYEQYF. CDR3 in DNA: TGTGCCACCAGCAGAGATCCATCCGGGAGGTACGAGCAGTACTTC.

This chain joins TRBV14 and TRBJ1-2; unclear D gene. CDR1 and CDR2 from the germline V gene are SGHDN and FVKESK. V dropped 1 base and J dropped 8 bases, with 20 bases sitting between them. The CDR3 spans 16 residues. The CDR3 loop reads CASSQGSPPQAGGYTF. CDR3 coding DNA: TGTGCCAGCAGCCAAGGAAGCCCCCCCCAGGCGGGAGGCTACACCTTC.